Listed below are T cell receptor beta chains from one sample, sequenced in a study of blood T cells in healthy people across ages. In TCRdb, the 5' RACE reads were re-called with MiXCR into one record per CDR3 protein. Of some 1.4 million distinct CDR3 sequences in the sample, 40% to 50% are singletons; the top ten hold under 8%. The sequenced sample consisted of blood. These receptors came from a woman between 18 and 30 years old in good health. Both conserved end residues are part of each CDR3. The D gene is left open where the match is weak. Not every row has a clone size; where given, it reads once, few, many or a size class.

j_call,d_call,clone_size,cdr3_length,v_call,cdr3_nt,cdr3_aa
TRBJ2-1,TRBD1,few,16,TRBV27,TGTGCCAGCAGTCCGACGGGGACAGGGAAAATCGAGACCCAGTTCTTC,CASSPTGTGKIETQFF
TRBJ1-2,TRBD1,few,16,TRBV7-9,TGTGCCAGCAGCTTCTTGGTCCCGGGACAGGGAAATGGCTACACCTTC,CASSFLVPGQGNGYTF
TRBJ2-1,TRBD2,few,17,TRBV20-1,TGCAGTGCTAGACCCACTAGCGGGAGGGGATTGGGCAATGAGCAGTTCTTC,CSARPTSGRGLGNEQFF
TRBJ2-1,TRBD2,.,16,TRBV9,TGTGCCAGCAGCGTCATTAGCGGGAGTTCCTACAATGAGCAGTTCTTC,CASSVISGSSYNEQFF
TRBJ2-1,TRBD2,.,16,TRBV9,TGTGCCAGCAGCGTAGGACTAGCGGGGGGGCAAACTGAGCAGTTCTTC,CASSVGLAGGQTEQFF
TRBJ2-1,TRBD2,.,15,TRBV7-2,TGTGCCAGCAGCGTGGTAGCGGGGGGGGTGAATGAGCAGTTCTTC,CASSVVAGGVNEQFF
TRBJ2-3,.,few,13,TRBV20-1,TGCAGCACACTGAGGGAGAGCACAGATACGCAGTATTTT,CSTLRESTDTQYF
TRBJ1-5,TRBD1,.,15,TRBV5-1,TGCGCCAGCAGCCAGGATACAGGGGACCAACAGCCCCAGCATTTT,CASSQDTGDQQPQHF
TRBJ2-3,TRBD2,.,14,TRBV2,TGTGCCAGCAGTGAACTAGCGGGGGAAGATACGCAGTATTTT,CASSELAGEDTQYF
TRBJ2-7,.,few,13,TRBV10-2,TGCGCCAGCAGTGTGGGGCGCTTCTACGAGCAGTACTTC,CASSVGRFYEQYF
TRBJ2-2,.,.,15,TRBV4-2,TGTGCCAGCGGCGCCGGGACAACGAACACCGGGGAGCTGTTTTTT,CASGAGTTNTGELFF
TRBJ2-7,TRBD2,.,16,TRBV6-1,TGTGCCAGCAGTGAATACGGGACTAGCGGTACCTACGAGCAGTACTTC,CASSEYGTSGTYEQYF